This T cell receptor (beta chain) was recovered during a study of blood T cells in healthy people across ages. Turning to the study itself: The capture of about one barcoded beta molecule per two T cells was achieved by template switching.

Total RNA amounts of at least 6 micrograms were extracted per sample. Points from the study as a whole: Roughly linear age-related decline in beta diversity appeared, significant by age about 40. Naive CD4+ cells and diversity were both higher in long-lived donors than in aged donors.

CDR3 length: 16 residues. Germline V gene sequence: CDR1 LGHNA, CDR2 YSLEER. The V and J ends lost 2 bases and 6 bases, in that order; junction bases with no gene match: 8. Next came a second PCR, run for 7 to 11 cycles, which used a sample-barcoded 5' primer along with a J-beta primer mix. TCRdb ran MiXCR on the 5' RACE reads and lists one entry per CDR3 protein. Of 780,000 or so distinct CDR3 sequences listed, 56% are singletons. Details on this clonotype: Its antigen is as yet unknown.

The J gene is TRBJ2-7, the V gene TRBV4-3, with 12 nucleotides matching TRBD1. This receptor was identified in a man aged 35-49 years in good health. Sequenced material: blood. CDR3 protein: CASSQLGTGGKGEQYF. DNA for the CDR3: TGCGCCAGCAGCCAATTAGGGACAGGGGGCAAGGGCGAGCAGTACTTC.